These 14 T cell receptor beta chains share one sample of origin, sequenced in a study of cytomegalovirus exposure and HLA in healthy donors. In the PCR, 60 Vbeta and 13 Jbeta primers were used. Here immunoSEQ multiplex PCR was the method, and the copy in TCRdb shows in-frame clones only, minus some. The profile shows about 180,000 clones, about four fifths of them singletons. Sequenced input: PBMCs. All receptors derive from a man aged 35 to 55 in good health and CMV-seronegative.

The chain employs TRBV4-3 and TRBJ1-4; 11 bases are a match to TRBD1. J gave up 0 bases and V 3 bases, and 6 bases lay outside the gene matches. CDR1 is LGHNA, CDR2 YSLEER, per germline. This CDR3 is built from 18 residues. CDR3 protein: CASSHADRGRATNEKLFF. DNA of the CDR3: TGCGCCAGCAGCCACGCGGACAGGGGGCGAGCAACTAATGAAAAACTGTTTTTT.

This chain joins TRBV6-6 and TRBJ1-1, with D perhaps TRBD1 (6 bases). The V gene's germline CDR1 is MNHNY and CDR2 SVGAGI (reference sequence). Trimming cost V 2 bases and J 1 base, with 11 bases left between them. CDR3 length equals 15 residues. CDR3 protein: CASSYPSRGNTEAFF. CDR3 sequence (DNA): TGTGCCAGCAGTTACCCATCCAGGGGGAACACTGAAGCTTTCTTT.

The V and J genes are TRBV4-3 and TRBJ1-5, with a weak D call TRBD1 (6 bases). This CDR3 contains 16 residues. Germline V lookup: CDR1 LGHNA, CDR2 YSLEER. V was clipped by 0 bases and J by 4 bases, with 13 bases between them. In DNA, the CDR3 is TGCGCCAGCAGCCAAGAAATCGGACAGTTGAATCAGCCCCAGCATTTT. This codes for CASSQEIGQLNQPQHF.

The chain combines TRBV18 with TRBJ2-7; TRBD1 matches at 9 bases. There are 14 residues in the CDR3. After removal of 2 bases from V and 5 bases from J, the junction contained 4 bases not matched to a gene. Germline-derived CDR1 and CDR2 are KGHSH and LQKENI. CDR3 coding DNA: TGTGCCAGCTCACCAGGGACAGGGTCCGACGAGCAGTACTTC. It yields the protein CASSPGTGSDEQYF.

The table lists this clone with a count of one. The V call is TRBV11-2, the J call TRBJ1-2, with TRBD1 identical over 8 bases. Losses at the gene ends were 1 base for V and 6 bases for J; bases not matched to a gene: 10. CDR3 size: 16 residues. Germline V lookup: CDR1 SGHAT, CDR2 FQNNGV. The CDR3 sequence: CASSLAFRRGLHGYTF. CDR3 coding DNA: TGTGCCAGCAGCTTAGCTTTCCGCAGGGGGCTTCATGGCTACACCTTC.

CDR3 sequence: CASSRQGGTGELFF. The CDR3 coding sequence is TGTGCCAGCAGTCGACAGGGGGGGACCGGGGAGCTGTTTTTT. The J gene is TRBJ2-2, the V gene TRBV25-1; TRBD1 matches at 9 bases. The CDR3 totals 14 residues. Germline V gives CDR1 MGHDK, CDR2 SYGVNS. Trimming cost V 5 bases and J 5 bases; bases outside gene matches: 3.

CDR3 bases: TGTGCCAGCAGATCGACAGGGGGCGGCCAGCCCCAGCATTTT. Protein: CASRSTGGGQPQHF. J is TRBJ1-5 and V is TRBV6-1, with 10 bases matching TRBD1. This CDR3 has 14 residues. Germline V gene data show CDR1 as MNHNS and CDR2 as SASEGT. V lost 6 bases and J lost 7; bases outside the gene matches: 6.

The chain employs TRBV29-1 and TRBJ1-3, with a tentative D call TRBD1 (6 bases). This CDR3 region has 15 residues. The germline CDR1 and CDR2 sequences are SQVTM and ANQGSEA. V was shortened by 1 base and J by 5 bases, with 15 bases between the two germline ends. CDR3: CSVEVGRGARNTIYF. The CDR3 DNA reads as TGCAGCGTTGAAGTCGGCAGGGGCGCAAGAAACACCATATATTTT.

The V gene is TRBV5-1, the J gene TRBJ2-2, with TRBD1 matching over 9 bases. Germline V gives CDR1 SGHRS, CDR2 YFSETQ. V lost 6 bases to trimming and J lost 5 bases; unmatched junction nucleotides: 8. The CDR3 contains 15 residues. The CDR3 DNA reads TGCGCCAGCAATGCTTGGACAGGGGTGACCGGGGAGCTGTTTTTT. This codes for CASNAWTGVTGELFF.

V gene TRBV7-6 combines with J gene TRBJ2-7, with D maybe TRBD2 (5 bases). The V gene lost 5 bases and the J gene lost 7 bases, with 24 bases spanning the gap. The germline CDR1 and CDR2 sequences are SGHVS and FNYEAQ. The CDR3 contains 16 residues. The DNA of the CDR3 is TGTGCCAGCAGCCCGGTTATCTCCTCAGGTTCGGGGGAGCAGTACTTC. Translated, it gives CASSPVISSGSGEQYF.

The CDR3 bases are TGTGGCACCAAGAAGGGGTCGAACACCGGGGAGCTGTTTTTT. Protein sequence: CGTKKGSNTGELFF. The chain joins TRBV6-6 to TRBJ2-2; D might be TRBD1 (5 bases). Germline V lookup: CDR1 MNHNY, CDR2 SVGAGI (reference sequence). The CDR3 is made up of 14 amino acids.

The rearrangement uses TRBV5-6 and TRBJ2-1; D might be TRBD1 (5 bases). The CDR3 totals 15 residues. Trimming took 2 bases from V and 8 from J, leaving 17 bases between them. Germline CDR1 reads SGHDT; CDR2 reads YYEEEE. The chain's CDR3 is CASSFRVKSVDEQFF. CDR3 DNA sequence: TGTGCCAGCAGCTTCAGGGTCAAATCGGTTGATGAGCAGTTCTTC. The variable domain in full, completed from reference TRBV5-6 and TRBJ2-1, reads DAGVTQSPTHLIKTRGQQVTLRCSPKSGHDTVSWYQQALGQGPQFIFQYYEEEERQRGNFPDRFSGHQFPNYSSELNVNALLLGDSALYLCASSFRVKSVDEQFFGPGTRLTVL.

The chain employs TRBV5-1 and TRBJ2-1, with 14 positions matching TRBD2. V gave up 2 bases and J gave up 9 bases; unmatched junction bases: 7. Germline-derived CDR1 and CDR2 are SGHRS and YFSETQ. The length of the CDR3 is 16 residues. CDR3 bases: TGCGCCAGCAGCTTAGGGGGACTAGCGGGAGAAGGTGAGCAGTTCTTC. This translates into CASSLGGLAGEGEQFF.

The rearrangement links TRBV28 to TRBJ1-5; D gene unclear. The CDR3 has 11 amino acids. V was clipped by 3 bases and J by 6 bases, with 3 bases between them. The germline V gene has CDR1 MDHEN and CDR2 SYDVKM. The CDR3 nucleotides read TGTGCCAGCAGTTTCGGTCAGCCCCAGCATTTT. This encodes CASSFGQPQHF. Full variable domain (missing parts from reference TRBV28 and TRBJ1-5): DVKVTQSSRYLVKRTGEKVFLECVQDMDHENMFWYRQDPGLGLRLIYFSYDVKMKEKGDIPEGYSVSREKKERFSLILESASTNQTSMYLCASSFGQPQHFGDGTRLSIL.